Each of the 28 T cell receptor beta chains below was sequenced from the same sample in a study of blood T cell repertoires in COVID-19. The data were produced by immunoSEQ multiplex PCR, yet TCRdb's version contains in-frame clones alone and is incomplete. This sample yields around 20,000 clones, of which roughly 90% are seen a single time; roughly 6% belongs to the top ten. Sequencing was carried out using peripheral blood. The receptors stem from a human donor in a cohort sampled during active COVID-19.

The chain recombines TRBV20-1 with TRBJ1-1; D unclear. CDR1 and CDR2 (germline): DFQATT, SNEGSKA (reference sequence). V lost 8 bases, J lost 4 bases, and 11 bases lay in between. The CDR3 runs 11 residues. Here the CDR3 reads CSTYEGTEAFF. DNA for the CDR3: TGCAGTACCTATGAGGGCACTGAAGCTTTCTTT.

The DNA for the CDR3 is TGTGCCAGCAGTCCCAGGGGGCGCGGGTACGAGCAGTACTTC. Translated, it gives CASSPRGRGYEQYF. V and J are TRBV6-5 and TRBJ2-7; TRBD1 aligns across 8 bases. V shed 5 bases, J shed 4 bases, and the junction held 7 bases outside the gene matches. CDR3 size: 14 residues. Germline V CDR1 and CDR2: MNHEY, SVGAGI.

This clone was detected only a few times. The chain joins TRBV15 to TRBJ2-3; the D gene is possibly TRBD1 (7 bases). CDR1 is LNHNV, CDR2 YYDKDF, per germline (reference sequence). This CDR3 has 14 amino acids. The V gene lost 5 bases and the J gene lost 4 bases, with 13 bases spanning the gap. The CDR3 sequence: CATSQGGGPDTQYF. Written as DNA, the CDR3 is TGTGCCACCAGCCAGGGGGGAGGCCCAGATACGCAGTATTTT.

V gene TRBV4-1 combines with J gene TRBJ2-2; no firm D call. The germline V gene has CDR1 MGHRA and CDR2 YSYEKL. V lost 1 base and J 5 bases, leaving 14 bases between the germline ends. This CDR3 has 16 residues. This chain's CDR3 is CASSQVSVPPTGELFF. The CDR3 region has the DNA TGCGCCAGCAGCCAAGTTAGTGTTCCCCCTACCGGGGAGCTGTTTTTT.

The rearrangement uses TRBV2 and TRBJ2-5; D perhaps matches TRBD2 (8 bases). V was trimmed by 10 bases and J by 0 bases, leaving 18 bases between them. CDR3 size: 15 residues. CDR1 is SNHLY and CDR2 is FYNNEI in the germline V gene. CDR3: CATGGASGYQETQYF. The CDR3 DNA reads TGTGCCACAGGGGGGGCTAGCGGGTACCAAGAGACCCAGTACTTC.

The gene calls are TRBV6-1 and TRBJ1-5; TRBD1 is a possible D gene (6 bases). CDR1 is MNHNS, CDR2 SASEGT, per germline. V shed 3 bases and J shed 4 bases, with 16 bases lying between them. The CDR3 is 16 amino acids. In nucleotides, the CDR3 is TGTGCCAGCAGTGATCCATCGGCGGGGGCGAATCAGCCCCAGCATTTT. It codes for CASSDPSAGANQPQHF.

The V call is TRBV7-9, the J call TRBJ2-7, with 10 bases that match TRBD1. Germline V gene data show CDR1 as SEHNR and CDR2 as FQNEAQ (reference sequence). V dropped 5 bases and J dropped 5; count of bases not matched to a gene: 18. The CDR3 is 18 amino acids. The CDR3 spells CASSPYPFPGQGSNEQYF. CDR3 coding DNA: TGTGCCAGCAGCCCCTACCCCTTCCCGGGACAGGGGAGTAACGAGCAGTACTTC.

The rearrangement joins TRBV5-1 to TRBJ1-1; 7 bases line up with TRBD1. Trimming took 0 bases from V and 9 from J; bases not matched to a gene: 8. The germline CDR1 and CDR2 sequences are SGHRS and YFSETQ. The length of the CDR3 is 14 residues. CDR3 sequence reads: CASSLEGGAIKAFF. The CDR3 DNA is TGCGCCAGCAGCTTGGAAGGGGGCGCGATCAAAGCTTTCTTT.

The chain combines TRBV6-5 with TRBJ2-7, with TRBD2 matching over 9 bases. The CDR3 sequence is 14 residues long. CDR1 is MNHEY and CDR2 is SVGAGI in the germline V gene. The trim removed 5 bases at V and 3 bases at J, leaving 5 bases unmatched. For the CDR3, the DNA is TGTGCCAGCAGTCGGCTAGCGGGAAACTACGAGCAGTACTTC. Residues: CASSRLAGNYEQYF.

The chain is built from TRBV11-2 and TRBJ2-7; 12 bases fit TRBD1. CDR3 size: 15 residues. With 1 base clipped from V and 5 bases from J, the junction kept 3 bases outside the gene matches. Germline assignment: CDR1 SGHAT and CDR2 FQNNGV. CDR3 amino acids: CASSLVGTGGNEQYF. CDR3 bases: TGTGCCAGCAGCTTAGTAGGGACAGGGGGCAACGAGCAGTACTTC.

The chain combines TRBV12-3 or TRBV12-4 with TRBJ1-1; D is unresolved. V gave up 6 bases and J gave up 4 bases, with 12 bases separating them. This CDR3 has 13 amino acids. This chain's CDR3 is CASRPGGLTEAFF. CDR3 sequence (DNA): TGTGCCAGCAGACCGGGAGGGCTCACTGAAGCTTTCTTT.

The V and J genes are TRBV19 and TRBJ1-3; weak D call: TRBD1 (6 bases). CDR1 and CDR2 (germline): LNHDA, SQIVND (reference sequence). There are 14 residues in the CDR3. V shed 9 bases and J shed 0 bases, with 12 bases lying between them. CDR3 loop: CASRDTLSGNTIYF. In DNA form, the CDR3 reads TGTGCCAGCCGGGACACCCTCTCTGGAAACACCATATATTTT.

The CDR3 is CAISEGLAGGPSTGELFF. The CDR3 DNA is TGTGCCATCAGTGAGGGGCTAGCGGGAGGGCCCAGCACCGGGGAGCTGTTTTTT. V and J are TRBV10-3 and TRBJ2-2, with 12 nucleotides matching TRBD2. Looked up from germline, CDR1 is ENHRY and CDR2 is SYGVKD. The V segment lost 2 bases and the J segment 4 bases; nucleotides outside the gene matches: 8. The CDR3 runs to 18 residues.

The chain carries TRBV28 and TRBJ1-5; D is unclear. With 7 bases removed from V and 9 bases from J, the gap between germline ends came to 13 bases. The CDR3 spans 12 residues. Germline-derived CDR1 and CDR2 are MDHEN and SYDVKM. CDR3 region: CASTWEGRPQHF. CDR3 DNA: TGTGCCAGCACTTGGGAGGGTCGGCCCCAGCATTTT.

V and J are TRBV23-1 and TRBJ1-5, with D tentatively TRBD1 (6 bases). TRBV23-1 is filed as an ORF, its function uncertain. This CDR3 is built from 14 residues. With 7 bases removed from V and 4 bases from J, the gap between germline ends came to 14 bases. The DNA of the CDR3 is TGCGCCAGCAATACAGGGCAGGCGAATCAGCCCCAGCATTTT. Its protein is CASNTGQANQPQHF.

The chain joins TRBV2 to TRBJ1-1; 11 positions match TRBD1. Per the germline V gene, CDR1 is SNHLY and CDR2 is FYNNEI. The CDR3 is made up of 16 amino acids. The J segment lost 0 bases and the V segment lost 8 bases, leaving 8 bases of the junction unmatched. CDR3 nucleotides: TGTGCCAGCTACGGGACAGGGGGTATCATGAACACTGAAGCTTTCTTT. Amino acids: CASYGTGGIMNTEAFF.

The chain recombines TRBV9 with TRBJ1-1; no reliable D call. The germline CDR1 and CDR2 sequences are SGDLS and YYNGEE. Trimming took 3 bases from V and 1 from J, leaving 10 bases between them. CDR3 size: 14 residues. Written as DNA, the CDR3 is TGTGCCAGCAGCGCCCAGGCCTCGAACACTGAAGCTTTCTTT. Translating it yields CASSAQASNTEAFF.

The rearrangement uses TRBV11-3 and TRBJ2-7; possibly TRBD1 for D (5 bases). The V end was cut by 4 bases, the J end by 4 bases, with 11 bases between. The CDR3 totals 13 residues. Germline V CDR1 and CDR2: SGHNT, YENEEA. This CDR3 reads CASSSKGQYEQYF. For the CDR3, the DNA is TGTGCCAGCAGCTCGAAGGGGCAGTACGAGCAGTACTTC.

The chain joins TRBV6-6 to TRBJ2-5; 8 bases map to TRBD1. V lost 4 bases, J lost 4 bases, and 8 bases stayed unmatched. Looked up from germline, CDR1 is MNHNY and CDR2 is SVGAGI (reference sequence). The CDR3 is made up of 15 amino acids. For the CDR3, the DNA is TGTGCCAGCAGTTTACAGGGGGGAGGAGGAGAGACCCAGTACTTC. Amino acids: CASSLQGGGGETQYF.

The J gene is TRBJ1-2, the V gene TRBV3-1 (or the pseudogene TRBV3-2); 8 bases are shared with TRBD1. The CDR3 has 14 amino acids. J was trimmed by 4 bases and V by 6 bases; bases with no gene match: 7. The germline gives CDR1 LGHDT, CDR2 YNNKEL (reference sequence). The CDR3 DNA is TGTGCCAGCAGTCGTAACAGGGGGGTCTATGGCTACACCTTC. It translates to CASSRNRGVYGYTF.

The chain recombines TRBV7-8 with TRBJ2-3, with D perhaps matching TRBD1 (5 bases). The CDR3 is 15 residues long. In germline, CDR1 is SGHVS, CDR2 FQNEAQ. V lost 1 base and J lost 2, with 10 bases in between. The CDR3 spells CASSLVQGYTDTQYF. The CDR3 DNA is TGTGCCAGCAGCTTAGTTCAGGGATACACAGATACGCAGTATTTT. Full variable domain (outside the CDR3, taken from reference TRBV7-8 and TRBJ2-3): GAGVSQSPRYKVAKRGQDVALRCDPISGHVSLFWYQQALGQGPEFLTYFQNEAQLDKSGLPSDRFFAERPEGSVSTLKIQRTQQEDSAVYLCASSLVQGYTDTQYFGPGTRLTVL.

The V and J genes are TRBV11-2 and TRBJ2-3, with D uncertain. The CDR3 spans 11 residues. V gave up 8 bases and J gave up 5 bases, with 8 bases separating them. In germline, CDR1 is SGHAT, CDR2 FQNNGV. CDR3 DNA sequence: TGTGCCAGCGGGCCTTTAGATACGCAGTATTTT. Its translation: CASGPLDTQYF. The whole variable domain, filled in from reference TRBV11-2 and TRBJ2-3, reads EAGVAQSPRYKIIEKRQSVAFWCNPISGHATLYWYQQILGQGPKLLIQFQNNGVVDDSQLPKDRFSAERLKGVDSTLKIQPAKLEDSAVYLCASGPLDTQYFGPGTRLTVL.

V usage is TRBV11-2 and J usage is TRBJ2-2; D perhaps matches TRBD2 (7 bases). The germline CDR1 and CDR2 sequences are SGHAT and FQNNGV. The CDR3 runs to 18 residues. Trimming took off 6 bases at V and 4 bases at J, with 24 bases between the two ends. This CDR3 is CASSKAFGRGLVTGELFF. The CDR3 bases are TGTGCCAGCAGTAAGGCCTTTGGGCGGGGGCTAGTCACCGGGGAGCTGTTTTTT.

This clone showed up just once. This chain connects TRBV5-6 to TRBJ2-1, with D hard to call. Germline loops: CDR1 SGHDT, CDR2 YYEEEE. V shed 6 bases and J shed 0 bases, with 10 bases lying between them. CDR3 length: 14 residues. CDR3 residues: CASTLRSSYNEQFF. CDR3 nucleotide sequence: TGTGCCAGCACCCTCCGGAGCTCCTACAATGAGCAGTTCTTC.

This chain joins TRBV3-1 (or the pseudogene TRBV3-2) and TRBJ2-4; 7 nucleotides line up with TRBD1. CDR1 is LGHDT, CDR2 YNNKEL, per germline (reference sequence). CDR3 size: 15 residues. V trimming: 4 bases; J trimming: 5 bases; junction bases outside the gene matches: 8. CDR3 region: CASSRTGQKQNIQYF. In DNA, the CDR3 is TGTGCCAGCAGCCGAACGGGACAGAAACAAAACATTCAGTACTTC.

The rearrangement joins TRBV5-1 to TRBJ2-2, with 7 bases fitting TRBD2. This CDR3 comprises 16 residues. The V segment lost 3 bases and the J segment 5 bases; nucleotides outside the gene matches: 10. The germline CDR1 and CDR2 sequences are SGHRS and YFSETQ. The CDR3 sequence: CASSWEGLFGTGELFF. The CDR3 nucleotides read TGCGCCAGCAGCTGGGAGGGGTTGTTTGGAACCGGGGAGCTGTTTTTT.

This clone has only one observation. V usage is TRBV3-1 (or the pseudogene TRBV3-2) and J usage is TRBJ2-2; no firm D call. V was shortened by 1 base and J by 1 base, with 4 bases between the two germline ends. Looked up from germline, CDR1 is LGHDT and CDR2 is YNNKEL (reference sequence). CDR3 length: 14 residues. The DNA for the CDR3 is TGTGCCAGCAGCCAAGGTCTGAACACCGGGGAGCTGTTTTTT. Its protein product is CASSQGLNTGELFF.

This rearrangement joins TRBV7-2 to TRBJ2-7, with D perhaps TRBD2 (5 bases). V lost 2 bases, J lost 6 bases, and 20 bases lay in between. The CDR3 sequence is 16 residues long. In germline, CDR1 is SGHTA, CDR2 FQGNSA. The CDR3 loop is CASSLNVGAVPGEQYF. DNA for the CDR3: TGTGCCAGCAGCTTAAATGTGGGAGCGGTCCCTGGCGAGCAGTACTTC. The whole variable domain, filled in from reference TRBV7-2 and TRBJ2-7, reads GAGVSQSPSNKVTEKGKDVELRCDPISGHTALYWYRQSLGQGLEFLIYFQGNSAPDKSGLPSDRFSAERTGGSVSTLTIQRTQQEDSAVYLCASSLNVGAVPGEQYFGPGTRLTVT.